Listed here are 22 T cell receptor beta chains from one sample, sequenced in a study of T cell responses to AZD1222 COVID-19 vaccine. Sequencing was performed with immunoSEQ multiplex PCR; in TCRdb, only in-frame clones are kept and a portion is missing. This repertoire shows more than 80,000 clones, 88% found once; its top ten account for around 5.8%. The sequences come from peripheral blood, collected on day 0 of AZD1222 vaccination. Source of these receptors: an adult in good health.

The chain employs TRBV3-1 (or the pseudogene TRBV3-2) and TRBJ1-5, with D possibly matching TRBD1 (6 bases). The CDR3 contains 15 residues. Germline values: CDR1 LGHDT, CDR2 YNNKEL (reference sequence). Trimming removed 0 bases from V and 7 bases from J, with 13 bases in between. The CDR3: CASSQDATGGQPQHF. The CDR3 DNA reads TGTGCCAGCAGCCAAGATGCGACAGGCGGACAGCCCCAGCATTTT.

The CDR3, as DNA: TGTGCCAAAAGCCTTGGCAGGGGGCGCAGGTTAAGCACAGATACGCAGTATTTT. Encoded protein: CAKSLGRGRRLSTDTQYF. The rearrangement joins TRBV7-2 to TRBJ2-3, with TRBD1 matching over 8 bases. Germline V CDR1 and CDR2: SGHTA, FQGNSA. The CDR3 runs 18 residues. J was trimmed by 0 bases and V by 10 bases; bases with no gene match: 18.

This chain links TRBV28 with TRBJ1-5; 12 bases line up with TRBD1. The CDR3 length is 16 residues. With V trimmed by 5 bases and J by 15 bases, 17 bases remained unmatched. The V gene's germline CDR1 is MDHEN and CDR2 SYDVKM. The CDR3: CASSPPSGTGGAGLHF. DNA of the CDR3: TGTGCCAGCAGTCCCCCGTCCGGGACAGGGGGCGCGGGTTTGCATTTT. The full variable domain, rest sourced from reference TRBV28 and TRBJ1-5, is DVKVTQSSRYLVKRTGEKVFLECVQDMDHENMFWYRQDPGLGLRLIYFSYDVKMKEKGDIPEGYSVSREKKERFSLILESASTNQTSMYLCASSPPSGTGGAGLHFGDGTRLSIL.

Notes on this clone: Different DNA sequences within this sample yield the same CDR3. This sequence joins TRBV7-6 and TRBJ2-1; 10 bases fit TRBD2. The CDR3 loop spans 15 amino acids. The germline V gene has CDR1 SGHVS and CDR2 FNYEAQ. With 6 bases clipped from V and 6 bases from J, the junction kept 8 bases outside the gene matches. This CDR3 is CASSLGLAATNEQFF. CDR3 DNA sequence: TGTGCCAGCAGTCTAGGACTAGCGGCAACCAATGAGCAGTTCTTC.

The chain has TRBV7-6 and TRBJ2-5; 9 bases line up with TRBD1. CDR3 size: 16 residues. Trimming removed 1 base from V and 5 bases from J; junction bases left unmatched: 8. Germline values: CDR1 SGHVS, CDR2 FNYEAQ. The CDR3: CASSLGSHRGRETQYF. In nucleotides, the CDR3 is TGTGCCAGCAGCTTAGGGTCGCACAGGGGGCGGGAGACCCAGTACTTC.

V gene TRBV5-5 combines with J gene TRBJ2-7; D tentatively reads TRBD1 or TRBD2 (5 bases each). This CDR3 region has 15 residues. V was trimmed by 0 bases and J by 2 bases, leaving 12 bases between them. Germline assignment: CDR1 SGHKS and CDR2 YYEKEE (reference sequence). CDR3 nucleotides: TGTGCCAGCAGCTTGGGGGGAGACAGTACCTACGAGCAGTACTTC. This sequence encodes CASSLGGDSTYEQYF.

This clone was picked up a small number of times. The CDR3 nucleotides are TGTGCCAGCAGCTCCAACTACGAGCAGTACTTC. Its translation: CASSSNYEQYF. This rearrangement joins TRBV2 to TRBJ2-7, with D hard to call. The CDR3 has 11 amino acids. V lost 6 bases and J 3 bases, leaving 6 bases between the germline ends. Looked up from germline, CDR1 is SNHLY and CDR2 is FYNNEI. The full variable domain, with the rest looked up from reference TRBV2 and TRBJ2-7, is EPEVTQTPSHQVTQMGQEVILRCVPISNHLYFYWYRQILGQKVEFLVSFYNNEISEKSEIFDDQFSVERPDGSNFTLKIRSTKLEDSAMYFCASSSNYEQYFGPGTRLTVT.

This clone was seen just once. This chain connects TRBV6-5 to TRBJ2-5; 11 positions match TRBD2. Germline V gives CDR1 MNHEY, CDR2 SVGAGI. The CDR3 contains 14 residues. Germline trimming cut 6 bases from V and 4 bases from J; bases unmatched to any gene: 4. The CDR3 sequence is CASRLAGVSETQYF. The CDR3 bases are TGTGCCAGCAGACTAGCGGGAGTTTCAGAGACCCAGTACTTC.

This clone was found once. The rearrangement uses TRBV2 and TRBJ2-1, with D perhaps given as TRBD1 or TRBD2 (6 bases each). Germline CDR1 is SNHLY and CDR2 is FYNNEI. The ends were cut back, 6 bases at V and 6 bases at J, with 18 bases in the middle. The CDR3 length is 15 residues. CDR3 DNA sequence: TGTGCCAGCAGCGCAGTAACGGGGGCAGGCAATGAGCAGTTCTTC. Encoded protein: CASSAVTGAGNEQFF.

V usage is TRBV13 and J usage is TRBJ2-3, with 7 bases identical to TRBD2. V lost 3 bases and J lost 0; bases outside the gene matches: 6. This CDR3 spans 16 amino acids. CDR1 is PRHDT, CDR2 FYEKMQ, per germline (reference sequence). The CDR3 DNA is TGTGCCAGCAGCTTCCGCGGGAGCGCTAGCACAGATACGCAGTATTTT. Translating gives CASSFRGSASTDTQYF.

The chain combines TRBV28 with TRBJ2-3, with TRBD1 identical over 7 bases. The germline CDR1 and CDR2 sequences are MDHEN and SYDVKM. This CDR3 contains 16 residues. After removal of 4 bases from V and 0 bases from J, the junction contained 7 bases not matched to a gene. CDR3 in DNA: TGTGCCAGCAGTTCCCGGGACAGCACTAGCACAGATACGCAGTATTTT. Translated: CASSSRDSTSTDTQYF.

This sequence joins TRBV6-5 and TRBJ2-7; D is perhaps TRBD1 or TRBD2 (5 bases each). Germline V CDR1 and CDR2: MNHEY, SVGAGI. CDR3 length: 14 residues. Trimming left V 6 bases short and J 5 bases short, with 17 bases between. The CDR3 spells CASSAKRGIDEQYF. CDR3 nucleotide sequence: TGTGCCAGCAGCGCCAAGAGGGGTATCGACGAGCAGTACTTC.

In DNA, the CDR3 is TGTGCCAGCAGCTTAGGTAGTAGCGGGAGGGCAGATACGCAGTATTTT. Translated: CASSLGSSGRADTQYF. The genes are TRBV11-2 and TRBJ2-3; TRBD2 agrees at 11 bases. The V gene end was trimmed by 1 base and the J gene end by 4 bases; junction bases not matched to a gene: 4. In germline, CDR1 is SGHAT, CDR2 FQNNGV. CDR3 length: 16 amino acids.

This clone was detected a few times. The chain carries TRBV9 and TRBJ2-1, with 10 bases that match TRBD2. Trimming removed 0 bases from V and 4 bases from J; junction bases left unmatched: 13. Germline CDR1 is SGDLS and CDR2 is YYNGEE. This CDR3 has 19 residues. The CDR3 DNA reads as TGTGCCAGCAGCGTAGCGGGAGAGGTAGCGGGAGGACCTTACAATGAGCAGTTCTTC. This gives the protein CASSVAGEVAGGPYNEQFF.

The chain is built from TRBV2 and TRBJ1-2, with a tentative D call TRBD1 (5 bases). CDR3 length: 12 amino acids. The V end was cut by 3 bases, the J end by 8 bases, with 10 bases between. Germline V lookup: CDR1 SNHLY, CDR2 FYNNEI. The CDR3 spells CASSDPRVGYTF. For the CDR3, the DNA is TGTGCCAGCAGTGACCCCAGGGTCGGCTACACCTTC. Looking up the rest from reference TRBV2 and TRBJ1-2 gives the full variable domain: EPEVTQTPSHQVTQMGQEVILRCVPISNHLYFYWYRQILGQKVEFLVSFYNNEISEKSEIFDDQFSVERPDGSNFTLKIRSTKLEDSAMYFCASSDPRVGYTFGSGTRLTVV.

This clone was seen only once. The chain links TRBV7-9 to TRBJ1-2; no firm D call. The CDR3 consists of 14 residues. Germline V gene data show CDR1 as SEHNR and CDR2 as FQNEAQ (reference sequence). Trimming stripped 1 base from V and 0 bases from J, with 6 bases between. In DNA, the CDR3 is TGTGCCAGCAGCTTAGACAGATCTAACTATGGCTACACCTTC. It yields the protein CASSLDRSNYGYTF.

The gene calls are TRBV7-2 and TRBJ1-2; 8 bases are a match to TRBD1. The ends lost 5 bases at V and 4 bases at J; junction bases unmatched: 9. Germline loops: CDR1 SGHTA, CDR2 FQGNSA. The CDR3 consists of 15 residues. CDR3 in DNA: TGTGCCAGCAGCCCCGGGACAGGTTACCTCTATGGCTACACCTTC. Its protein is CASSPGTGYLYGYTF.

Details on this clone: The sample contains more than one DNA sequence encoding this CDR3. The chain combines TRBV9 with TRBJ2-5; D might be TRBD2 (6 bases). V was pared by 3 bases and J by 5 bases, with 17 bases between. The CDR3 runs 15 residues. CDR1 is SGDLS and CDR2 is YYNGEE in the germline V gene. In DNA, the CDR3 is TGTGCCAGCAGCGCCGGGACGGGGAGGTCGGAGACCCAGTACTTC. It encodes CASSAGTGRSETQYF.

The chain combines TRBV7-2 with TRBJ1-5; 7 nucleotides align to TRBD1. V shed 5 bases and J 4 bases; nucleotides not matched to a gene: 5. CDR3 length equals 14 residues. CDR1 and CDR2 from the germline V gene are SGHTA and FQGNSA. The CDR3, as DNA: TGTGCCAGCAGCGAGAGACAGGGTAATCAGCCCCAGCATTTT. It translates to CASSERQGNQPQHF.

The V call is TRBV12-3 or TRBV12-4, the J call TRBJ2-1; the D is unclear. The CDR3 spans 12 residues. V lost 7 bases to trimming and J lost 15 bases, with 19 bases between them. The chain's CDR3 is CASNPGPGQVFF. DNA of the CDR3: TGTGCCAGCAATCCAGGTCCGGGCCAGGTGTTCTTC.

The chain uses TRBV28 and TRBJ1-3; D is possibly TRBD1 (6 bases). The CDR3 spans 15 residues. V lost 3 bases and J 2 bases, leaving 11 bases between the germline ends. Germline CDR1 is MDHEN and CDR2 is SYDVKM. The CDR3 DNA reads as TGTGCCAGCAGTTTGACACAGGGTACTGGAAACACCATATATTTT. Translation: CASSLTQGTGNTIYF.

The chain carries TRBV11-1 and TRBJ1-6, with 7 bases identical to TRBD1. The junction had 4 bases not matched to a gene; V was cut back by 6 bases and J by 5 bases. Germline CDR1 and CDR2: SGHAT and FQDESV (reference sequence). The length of the CDR3 is 14 residues. The CDR3 loop is CASRPGTDNSPLHF. In nucleotides, the CDR3 is TGTGCCAGCAGACCCGGGACAGATAATTCACCCCTCCACTTT. Variable domain in full (rest from reference TRBV11-1 and TRBJ1-6): EAEVAQSPRYKITEKSQAVAFWCDPISGHATLYWYRQILGQGPELLVQFQDESVVDDSQLPKDRFSAERLKGVDSTLKIQPAELGDSAMYLCASRPGTDNSPLHFGNGTRLTVT.